This T cell receptor beta chain was retrieved from a study of blood T cell repertoires in COVID-19. CDR1 LNHDA and CDR2 SQIVND come from the germline V gene (reference sequence). The V gene end was trimmed by 6 bases and the J gene end by 0 bases; junction bases not matched to a gene: 16. The CDR3 has 19 residues. Sequencing was performed with immunoSEQ multiplex PCR; in TCRdb, only in-frame clones are kept and a portion is missing. This sample yields 100,000 to 150,000 clones, of which approximately 90% are seen a single time; 28% belongs to the top ten. This chain uses TRBV19 with TRBJ2-4, with 8 bases fitting TRBD1. The receptor was isolated from a man in his 70s with active or convalescent COVID-19. The sequencing input was peripheral blood. The CDR3: CASSGVDRGNILAKNIQYF. The CDR3 nucleotides are TGTGCCAGTAGCGGAGTTGACAGGGGCAATATATTAGCCAAAAACATTCAGTACTTC.